This T cell receptor (beta chain) emerged from a study of technical replicates of blood from several donors. Trimming shortened V by 0 bases and J by 7 bases, and 31 bases separated the two germline ends. CDR1 is SGHRS, CDR2 YFSETQ, per germline. The CDR3 totals 20 residues. Using immunoSEQ multiplex PCR, the repertoire was profiled, and TCRdb retains in-frame clones only, with some absent. Here the sample spans around 80,000 clones, about 98% being singletons. The receptor comes from a human donor in good health. The J gene is TRBJ1-2, the V gene TRBV5-1, with D tentatively TRBD1 (6 bases). The source material was T cells isolated from PBMCs. The CDR3 loop is CASSLGSNIVGASVKAGYTF. The CDR3 DNA sequence: TGCGCCAGCAGCTTGGGCTCCAATATCGTGGGGGCATCGGTAAAGGCTGGCTACACCTTC.